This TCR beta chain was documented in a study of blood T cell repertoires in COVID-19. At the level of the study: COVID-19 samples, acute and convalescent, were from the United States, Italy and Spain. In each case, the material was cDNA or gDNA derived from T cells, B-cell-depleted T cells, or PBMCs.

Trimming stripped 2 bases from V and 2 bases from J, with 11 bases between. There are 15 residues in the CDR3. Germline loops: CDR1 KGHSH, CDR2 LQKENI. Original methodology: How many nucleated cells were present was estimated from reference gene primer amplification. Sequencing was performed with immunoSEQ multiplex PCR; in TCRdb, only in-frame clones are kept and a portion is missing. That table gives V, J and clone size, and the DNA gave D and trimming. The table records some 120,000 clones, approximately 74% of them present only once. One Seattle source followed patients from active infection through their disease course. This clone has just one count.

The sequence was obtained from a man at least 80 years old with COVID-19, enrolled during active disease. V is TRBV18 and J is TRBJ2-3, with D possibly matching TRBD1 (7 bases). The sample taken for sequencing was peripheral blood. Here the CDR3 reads CASSPTGDSTDTQYF. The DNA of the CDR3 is TGTGCCAGCTCACCAACAGGGGACTCCACAGATACGCAGTATTTT. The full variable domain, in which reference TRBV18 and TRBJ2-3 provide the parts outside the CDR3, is NAGVMQNPRHLVRRRGQEARLRCSPMKGHSHVYWYRQLPEEGLKFMVYLQKENIIDESGMPKERFSAEFPKEGPSILRIQQVVRGDSAAYFCASSPTGDSTDTQYFGPGTRLTVL.